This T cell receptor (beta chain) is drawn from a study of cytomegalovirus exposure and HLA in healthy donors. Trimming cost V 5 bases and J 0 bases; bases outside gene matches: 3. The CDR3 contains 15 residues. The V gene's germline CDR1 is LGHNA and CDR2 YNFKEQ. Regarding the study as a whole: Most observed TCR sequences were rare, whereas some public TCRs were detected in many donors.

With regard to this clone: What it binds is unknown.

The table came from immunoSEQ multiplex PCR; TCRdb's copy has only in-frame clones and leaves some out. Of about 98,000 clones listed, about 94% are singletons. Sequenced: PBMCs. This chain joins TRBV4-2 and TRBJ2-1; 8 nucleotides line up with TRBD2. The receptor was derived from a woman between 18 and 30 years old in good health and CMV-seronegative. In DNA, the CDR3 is TGTGCCAGCAGCGTCCGGGGGGGCTCCTACAATGAGCAGTTCTTC. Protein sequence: CASSVRGGSYNEQFF.